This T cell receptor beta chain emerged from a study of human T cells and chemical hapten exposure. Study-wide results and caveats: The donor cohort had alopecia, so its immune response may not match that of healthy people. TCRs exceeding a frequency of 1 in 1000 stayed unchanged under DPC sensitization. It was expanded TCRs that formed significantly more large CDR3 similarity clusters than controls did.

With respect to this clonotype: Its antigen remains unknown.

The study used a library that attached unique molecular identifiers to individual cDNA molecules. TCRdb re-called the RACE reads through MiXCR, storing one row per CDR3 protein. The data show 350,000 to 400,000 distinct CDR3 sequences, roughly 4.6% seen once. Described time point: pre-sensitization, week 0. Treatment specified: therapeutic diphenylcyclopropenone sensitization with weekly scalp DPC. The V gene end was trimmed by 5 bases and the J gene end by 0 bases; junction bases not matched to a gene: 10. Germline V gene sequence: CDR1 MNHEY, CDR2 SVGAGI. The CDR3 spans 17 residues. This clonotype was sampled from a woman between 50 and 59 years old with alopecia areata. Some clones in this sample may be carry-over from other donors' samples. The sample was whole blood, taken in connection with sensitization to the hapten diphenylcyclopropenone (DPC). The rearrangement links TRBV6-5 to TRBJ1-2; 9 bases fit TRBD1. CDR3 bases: TGTGCCAGCAGTGCTTACAGGGGGCCCGAGACTAACTATGGCTACACCTTC. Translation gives CASSAYRGPETNYGYTF.